This passage covers 2 T cell receptor beta chains from one sample sequenced in a study of cytomegalovirus exposure and HLA in healthy donors. PCR employed 60 Vbeta and 13 Jbeta primers. Repertoires were generated with immunoSEQ multiplex PCR, while TCRdb's copy carries only in-frame clones and drops some. This table has roughly 120,000 clones, approximately 78% appearing once. Sequenced sample: PBMCs. These receptors were collected from a middle-aged man in good health and CMV-seronegative.

The chain uses TRBV11-2 and TRBJ2-1; a possible D gene is TRBD1 (5 bases). The CDR3 runs to 13 residues. Trimming removed 3 bases at V and 6 bases at J, with 9 bases between. Per germline, CDR1 SGHAT and CDR2 FQNNGV. The CDR3 loop reads CASSLGLSNEQFF. The CDR3 nucleotides read TGTGCCAGCAGCTTGGGGCTGAGCAATGAGCAGTTCTTC. Using reference TRBV11-2 and TRBJ2-1 for the parts outside the CDR3, the full variable domain is EAGVAQSPRYKIIEKRQSVAFWCNPISGHATLYWYQQILGQGPKLLIQFQNNGVVDDSQLPKDRFSAERLKGVDSTLKIQPAKLEDSAVYLCASSLGLSNEQFFGPGTRLTVL.

This clone was seen more than once but under ten times. The chain employs TRBV5-8 and TRBJ2-7; tentative D call: TRBD1 (7 bases). V lost 4 bases, J lost 1 base, and 12 bases lay in between. The germline CDR1 and CDR2 sequences are SGHTS and YDEGEE. The CDR3 has 14 residues. In DNA, the CDR3 is TGTGCCAGCAGCCGGGACAGCGGGTCCTACGAGCAGTACTTC. Its translation: CASSRDSGSYEQYF.